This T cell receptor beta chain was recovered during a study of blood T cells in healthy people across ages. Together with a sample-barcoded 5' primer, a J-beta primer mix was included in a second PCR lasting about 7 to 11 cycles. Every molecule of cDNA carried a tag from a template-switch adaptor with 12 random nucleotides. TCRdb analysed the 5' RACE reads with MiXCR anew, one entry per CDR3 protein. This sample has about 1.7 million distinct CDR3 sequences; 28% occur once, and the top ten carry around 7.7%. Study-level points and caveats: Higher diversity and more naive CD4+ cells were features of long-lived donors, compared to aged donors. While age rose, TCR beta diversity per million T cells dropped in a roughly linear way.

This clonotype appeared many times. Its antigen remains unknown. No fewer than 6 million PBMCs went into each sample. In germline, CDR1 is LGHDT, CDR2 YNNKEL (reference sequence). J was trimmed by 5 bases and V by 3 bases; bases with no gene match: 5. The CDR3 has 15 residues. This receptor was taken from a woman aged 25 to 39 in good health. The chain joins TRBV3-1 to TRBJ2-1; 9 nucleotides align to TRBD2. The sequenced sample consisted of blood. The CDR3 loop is CASSQGLARDNEQFF. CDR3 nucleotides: TGTGCCAGCAGCCAGGGACTAGCTCGGGACAATGAGCAGTTCTTC.